Sequencing of this T cell receptor beta chain was carried out in a study of blood T cell repertoires in COVID-19. On the study more broadly: Sample material is recorded as cDNA or gDNA derived from T cells, B-cell-depleted T cells, or PBMCs.

In the authors' workflow: The assay estimated nucleated cells by amplifying reference gene primers. The repertoire was sequenced with immunoSEQ multiplex PCR; TCRdb's copy has only in-frame clones and lacks some. V and J calls plus clone size are reproduced from that table; the DNA served to infer D and trimming. The profile shows about 69,000 clones, approximately 90% of them singletons. The CDR3 contains 16 residues. V shed 4 bases and J 5 bases; nucleotides not matched to a gene: 13. Germline V CDR1 and CDR2: MNHEY, SMNVEV (reference sequence). This TCR derives from a man aged 30 to 39 with acute or convalescent COVID-19. Sequenced: peripheral blood. The V call is TRBV27, the J call TRBJ1-1; 7 nucleotides line up with TRBD1. Here the CDR3 reads CASSSLNRGWGTEAFF. In DNA form, the CDR3 reads TGTGCCAGCAGTTCCTTAAACAGGGGATGGGGGACTGAAGCTTTCTTT.